The 10 T cell receptor beta chains below all came from one sample that was sequenced in a study of CD8+ T cells in alopecia areata. The treatment is: oral pan-JAK inhibitor, 5-10 mg twice daily. cDNA serving as the sequencing template came from extracted, reverse transcribed RNA. The repertoire was sequenced with immunoSEQ multiplex PCR; TCRdb's copy has only in-frame clones and lacks some. Here the sample spans hundreds of thousands of clones, around three fifths being singletons. This sample comprised CD4+ T cells sorted from blood, obtained at roughly week 53, from a patient treated with tofacitinib. The receptor set was obtained from a human donor with alopecia areata.

The table lists this clone with a few counts. The chain couples TRBV29-1 to TRBJ2-7; 11 nucleotides match TRBD1. Germline CDR1 is SQVTM and CDR2 is ANQGSEA. J gave up 3 bases and V 7 bases, and 2 bases lay outside the gene matches. The CDR3 sequence is 12 residues long. CDR3 nucleotides: TGCAGCGCGGGACAGGGGGACTACGAGCAGTACTTC. Translation gives CSAGQGDYEQYF.

The table lists this clone with a few counts. The chain combines TRBV7-2 with TRBJ2-5; 9 bases agree with TRBD1. The germline gives CDR1 SGHTA, CDR2 FQGNSA. The CDR3 consists of 12 residues. J gave up 9 bases and V 4 bases, and 3 bases lay outside the gene matches. Here the CDR3 reads CASSSRTGAQYF. DNA of the CDR3: TGTGCCAGCAGCTCCCGGACAGGGGCCCAGTACTTC.

The chain uses TRBV7-2 and TRBJ1-1; tentative D call: TRBD1 (6 bases). V lost 6 bases and J lost 11, with 19 bases in between. CDR3 length: 13 residues. Per germline, CDR1 SGHTA and CDR2 FQGNSA. CDR3 loop: CASRLRAQGSAFF. CDR3 nucleotide sequence: TGTGCCAGCAGACTAAGGGCACAGGGCTCGGCTTTCTTT.

The chain employs TRBV7-9 and TRBJ2-5; 8 bases align to TRBD1. The trim removed 3 bases at V and 5 bases at J, leaving 2 bases unmatched. This CDR3 spans 13 amino acids. Germline CDR1 reads SEHNR; CDR2 reads FQNEAQ (reference sequence). This CDR3 is CASSFWTGETQYF. The DNA for the CDR3 is TGTGCCAGCAGCTTCTGGACAGGGGAGACCCAGTACTTC.

The chain couples TRBV19 to TRBJ1-6; no firm D call. V dropped 5 bases and J dropped 11 bases, with 13 bases sitting between them. CDR3 length: 13 residues. From germline, CDR1 is LNHDA and CDR2 SQIVND (reference sequence). The CDR3 loop is CASSPRGWPPLHF. The CDR3 DNA reads as TGTGCCAGTAGTCCCAGAGGCTGGCCACCCCTCCACTTT.

The rearrangement uses TRBV7-9 and TRBJ1-2; D is possibly TRBD1 (5 bases). The CDR3 covers 14 residues. Germline V gene lookup returns CDR1 SEHNR and CDR2 FQNEAQ (reference sequence). V was pared by 2 bases and J by 7 bases, with 14 bases between. The CDR3 sequence is CASSLQGPIPGYTF. In nucleotides, the CDR3 is TGTGCCAGCAGCTTACAGGGCCCCATTCCTGGCTACACCTTC.

The V and J genes are TRBV16 and TRBJ2-4, with D maybe TRBD2 (6 bases). This CDR3 comprises 12 residues. CDR1 KGHSY and CDR2 FQNENV come from the germline V gene. The V end was cut by 1 base, the J end by 11 bases, with 9 bases between. CDR3 DNA: TGTGCCAGCAGCCAATGGGGGACTGTTCAGTACTTC. Its protein is CASSQWGTVQYF.

This clone has a handful of counts. The genes are TRBV7-2 and TRBJ1-4; D is unresolved. The germline CDR1 and CDR2 sequences are SGHTA and FQGNSA. The CDR3 contains 14 residues. V dropped 5 bases and J dropped 0 bases, with 7 bases sitting between them. DNA of the CDR3: TGTGCCAGCAGCCAGTCCACAACTAATGAAAAACTGTTTTTT. Protein product: CASSQSTTNEKLFF.

This sequence joins TRBV9 and TRBJ2-2, with D possibly TRBD1 on 5 matching bases. The CDR3 totals 13 residues. Germline CDR1 SGDLS, CDR2 YYNGEE. Between the trimmed V and J ends, which lost 4 bases and 4 bases, there was a span of 8 bases. CDR3 sequence reads: CASSSRGTGELFF. The CDR3 nucleotides are TGTGCCAGCAGCTCTAGGGGCACCGGGGAGCTGTTTTTT.

This clone was counted between two and nine times. The genes are TRBV10-1 and TRBJ2-7; D may correspond to TRBD1 or TRBD2 (5 bases each). CDR3 length: 14 amino acids. The V end lost 5 bases, the J end lost 3 bases, and 14 bases lay between the germline ends. Germline-derived CDR1 and CDR2 are WNHNN and SYGVQD (reference sequence). The CDR3 region has the DNA TGCGCCAGCAGTCCCGGGACCGAACTCTACGAGCAGTACTTC. This translates into CASSPGTELYEQYF.